What follows is one T cell receptor beta chain and its context. This clone occurred once. There is no known antigen for this receptor. Per-base qualities were not stored, and no clone one base away is much larger. TCRbeta CDR3 regions were amplified from genomic DNA using the immunoSEQ Assay, a bias-controlled multiplex PCR. The published analysis was carried out like this. Within the assay, amplification of reference gene primers was used to estimate how many nucleated cells each sample contained. Sequence reads were collapsed and filtered to measure the absolute abundance of every unique TCRbeta CDR3 rearrangement. For each sample, productive Simpson clonality was calculated as the square root of Simpson's diversity index across productive rearrangements. This immuneACCESS table, as held by TCRdb, lists in-frame sequences with V and J called but not all clones. Of the missing ones, under half trace to an unresolved V gene in checked studies; the others have no known cause. The V and J calls and clone size come from that table; D and trimming were worked out from the DNA. Here the sample has fewer than 650,000 clones; approximately 91% occur a single time. The top ten clones comprise roughly 7.4% of the sample.

This sample was taken from a study of blood T cell repertoires in COVID-19 (dated by TCRdb to the early 2020s). About the investigation overall: Collaborator samples came from the United States, Italy and Spain and covered acute and convalescent phases of COVID-19. The prospective study material was composed of cDNA or gDNA derived from T cells, B-cell-depleted T cells, or PBMCs. Where available, HLA class I and class II types were obtained from metadata supplied by the sample provider rather than from assay-based typing. The repertoires were made available in a free public database intended to serve as a resource for research on the immune response to SARS-CoV-2. The sample metadata nearly always contained a de-identified subject ID, COVID-19 status, age in years and sex. The dataset comprised deeply sampled blood TCRbeta repertoires from subjects exposed to, actively infected with, or recovered from COVID-19. Samples came from the ongoing ImmuneRACE study (first 160 participants) plus 1,254 subjects from 6 global collaborators. Overall results and qualifications from the work: The amount of clinical and demographic metadata varied by source and participant and was provided uncurated.

V is pared back by 4 bases and J by 9 bases, with 9 bases lying between the germline termini. The CDR3, from cysteine to phenylalanine, totals 11 residues. Only the CDR3 portion is preserved as DNA: 33 bases, with reading frame beginning at the first base. At one collaborating source in Seattle, patients were enrolled during active infection and were followed longitudinally through the course of disease. Collaborating institutions collected whole blood in K2EDTA tubes following their own protocols. Collaborator samples were shipped for TCRbeta analysis as frozen whole blood, isolated PBMCs, or DNA extracted from either sample type.

This TCR was recovered from a woman aged 45-60 years with COVID-19, enrolled during active disease. Here the chain combines TRBV23-1 and TRBJ1-2; the D gene is possibly TRBD1, with 5 bases matching. TRBV23-1 is an ORF, with its function uncertain. The specimen was peripheral blood. The nucleotide sequence reads TGCGCCAGCAGTCGGGGGGTGAGCTACACCTTC. The translation is CASSRGVSYTF.